Sequencing of this T cell receptor beta chain was carried out in a study of tumor and adjacent non-tumor tissue in lung cancer. Study-level findings and limits: Tumor TCR diversity, when higher, was linked to shorter survival. Compared with tumor, normal lung showed significantly lower TCR diversity.

RNA was extracted from bulk tissue without any cell sorting. Newly diagnosed lung cancer patients had thoracic surgery in China, August–late 2014, without prior chemotherapy. CDR1 is MGHRA, CDR2 YSYEKL, per germline. The CDR3 contains 13 residues. This clonotype was recorded once. The antigen remains unidentified. The junction does not match germline at one end; this may be a read error. A modified ARM-PCR protocol with three rounds of nested PCR amplified TCRbeta. One entry per CDR3 protein results from TCRdb running MiXCR on the multiplex PCR reads. The sample consists of 100,000 to 150,000 distinct CDR3 sequences, roughly 67% of them appearing once.

This receptor was obtained from a man aged 25-45 years with non-small cell lung cancer. The chain joins TRBV4-1 to TRBJ1-4; D is ambiguous. The sequenced material came from lung tumor tissue. CDR3 loop: CSSSQDLWEKLFF. CDR3 DNA sequence: TGCTCCAGCAGCCAAGATTTATGGGAAAAATTGTTTTTT.